This TCR beta chain is from a study of blood T cell repertoires in COVID-19. Study background: Some COVID-19 samples were acute and others convalescent; all came from the United States, Italy and Spain. The analysed material was cDNA or gDNA that came from T cells, B-cell-depleted T cells, or PBMCs.

Authors' data handling: Amplifying reference gene primers gave estimates of nucleated cell counts. Generated by immunoSEQ multiplex PCR, the TCRdb table keeps only in-frame clones and is missing some. V, J and clone size are taken as reported in that table, and D and trimming were inferred from the DNA itself. The table has 300,000 to 400,000 clones, around nine tenths seen once. Sequenced sample: peripheral blood. This clonotype was obtained from a woman aged 18-35 years who had recovered from COVID-19.

The CDR3 DNA reads as TGTGCCAGCAGACAGCTCGGGGGGCGGACTTTATACAATGAGCAGTTCTTC. Its protein is CASRQLGGRTLYNEQFF. The chain uses TRBV11-2 and TRBJ2-1, with D perhaps matching TRBD2 (7 bases). CDR1 and CDR2 (germline): SGHAT, FQNNGV. The CDR3 contains 17 residues. The germline V and J ends were trimmed by 6 bases and 4 bases, with 22 bases remaining between them.